The 9 T cell receptor beta chains presented below share a single source sample, sequenced in a study of OX40 agonist ivuxolimab in advanced cancers. Method: immunoSEQ multiplex PCR; TCRdb's copy keeps in-frame clones and lacks some. The sample carries tens of thousands of clones, 87% recorded once. The material was CD4+ or CD8+ T cells sorted from blood, obtained in a trial of the OX40 agonist ivuxolimab. These receptors were taken from an adult with an advanced solid tumor such as melanoma, head and neck, liver or kidney cancer.

This rearrangement joins TRBV11-2 to TRBJ2-5, with 7 bases fitting TRBD2. The CDR3 contains 16 residues. Per the germline V gene, CDR1 is SGHAT and CDR2 is FQNNGV. With 1 base clipped from V and 1 base from J, the junction kept 6 bases outside the gene matches. The DNA for the CDR3 is TGTGCCAGCAGCTTAGTCGGGACTAACCTCCAAGAGACCCAGTACTTC. Translating it yields CASSLVGTNLQETQYF.

This chain links TRBV5-4 with TRBJ1-1; TRBD1 matches at 8 bases. The CDR3 contains 16 residues. J gave up 4 bases and V 3 bases, and 11 bases lay outside the gene matches. Germline CDR1 is SGHNT and CDR2 is YYREEE (reference sequence). The CDR3 sequence is CASSSWTGLRGTEAFF. CDR3 nucleotides: TGTGCCAGCAGCTCCTGGACAGGGCTAAGGGGCACTGAAGCTTTCTTT.

The chain recombines TRBV5-1 with TRBJ2-5; D is unclear. This CDR3 is 11 amino acids long. In germline, CDR1 is SGHRS, CDR2 YFSETQ. Trimming pared 4 bases from V and 5 bases from J, leaving 6 bases between. Written as DNA, the CDR3 is TGCGCCAGCAGCAACGGGGAGACCCAGTACTTC. Protein product: CASSNGETQYF.

For the CDR3, the DNA is TGTGCCAGTAGTCCGGGACAGACTGGGGCCAACGTCCTGACTTTC. Translation gives CASSPGQTGANVLTF. This chain uses TRBV19 with TRBJ2-6; 7 nucleotides align to TRBD1. CDR3 size: 15 residues. Germline assignment: CDR1 LNHDA and CDR2 SQIVND (reference sequence). V shed 5 bases, J shed 2 bases, and the junction held 3 bases outside the gene matches. The whole variable domain, filled in from reference TRBV19 and TRBJ2-6, reads DGGITQSPKYLFRKEGQNVTLSCEQNLNHDAMYWYRQDPGQGLRLIYYSQIVNDFQKGDIAEGYSVSREKKESFPLTVTSAQKNPTAFYLCASSPGQTGANVLTFGAGSRLTVL.

The chain couples TRBV6-6 to TRBJ1-5; 10 nucleotides agree with TRBD1. Germline CDR1 is MNHNY and CDR2 is SVGAGI (reference sequence). CDR3 length: 16 amino acids. Germline trimming cut 5 bases from V and 6 bases from J; bases unmatched to any gene: 10. CDR3 amino acids: CASSHRRGQGFQPQHF. CDR3 nucleotide sequence: TGTGCCAGCAGTCACCGCCGGGGACAGGGGTTTCAGCCCCAGCATTTT.

This clone has a single count. Distinct nucleotide sequences in the sample also encode this CDR3. J is TRBJ1-1 and V is TRBV11-2; TRBD1 matches at 7 bases. Trimming removed 4 bases from V and 2 bases from J; junction bases left unmatched: 1. The CDR3 covers 13 residues. Germline CDR1 is SGHAT and CDR2 is FQNNGV. The CDR3 region is CASSSGGNTEAFF. The CDR3 bases are TGTGCCAGCAGCTCAGGGGGTAACACTGAAGCTTTCTTT.

The chain links TRBV2 to TRBJ1-5; D gene uncertain. Germline V CDR1 and CDR2: SNHLY, FYNNEI. The CDR3 runs to 14 residues. The ends were cut back, 3 bases at V and 4 bases at J, with 10 bases in the middle. The CDR3 loop is CASSESTVNQPQHF. The DNA for the CDR3 is TGTGCCAGCAGTGAGAGTACCGTAAATCAGCCCCAGCATTTT. The variable domain in full, with the rest retrieved from reference TRBV2 and TRBJ1-5, is EPEVTQTPSHQVTQMGQEVILRCVPISNHLYFYWYRQILGQKVEFLVSFYNNEISEKSEIFDDQFSVERPDGSNFTLKIRSTKLEDSAMYFCASSESTVNQPQHFGDGTRLSIL.

This clone has just a few counts. This chain uses TRBV5-8 with TRBJ1-5; no firm D call. Deletions cut 1 base from V and 11 bases from J, with 13 bases between. CDR1 and CDR2 from the germline V gene are SGHTS and YDEGEE. This CDR3 comprises 13 residues. The CDR3 bases are TGTGCCAGCAGCTTGTTCAGCCTTGGGACCCAGCATTTT. Encoded protein: CASSLFSLGTQHF.

The CDR3 reads CASSRPARNRRTADTQYF. The DNA for the CDR3 is TGTGCCAGCAGCCGGCCGGCGAGAAACAGGAGAACCGCGGATACGCAGTATTTT. This sequence joins TRBV7-6 and TRBJ2-3, with TRBD1 as a possible D gene (5 bases). The CDR3 totals 18 residues. Germline V gives CDR1 SGHVS, CDR2 FNYEAQ. V shed 5 bases and J shed 6 bases, with 27 bases lying between them. The variable domain in full, with the rest retrieved from reference TRBV7-6 and TRBJ2-3, is GAGVSQSPRYKVTKRGQDVALRCDPISGHVSLYWYRQALGQGPEFLTYFNYEAQQDKSGLPNDRFSAERPEGSISTLTIQRTEQRDSAMYRCASSRPARNRRTADTQYFGPGTRLTVL.